This T cell receptor beta chain was obtained from a study of T cell repertoires in cytomegalovirus infection. Study as a whole: The public TCR beta signatures pointed to both CMV infection and matching HLA type.

MiXCR was run by TCRdb on the reads, yielding one entry per CDR3 protein. The repertoire has a few hundred thousand distinct CDR3 sequences, around a sixth of them found once; the top ten carry around 11%. General observations from the study: The ex vivo response was dominated by HLA-C-restricted CMV-specific TCR beta clonotypes. Accumulated public TCR beta family frequency recognized individuals carrying CMV together with the relevant HLA.

This clonotype has at least ten counts. What it binds is not known. Germline V gene sequence: CDR1 ENHRY, CDR2 SYGVKD. CDR3 length: 14 amino acids. V was trimmed by 2 bases and J by 4 bases, leaving 12 bases between them. The TCR was taken from a human donor in good health (CMV status not recorded). Some clones in this sample may be carry-over from other donors' samples. Sequencing input: PBMCs. The chain carries TRBV10-3 and TRBJ2-7, with a weak D call TRBD2 (6 bases). The CDR3 here is CAISEGGSGYEQYF. The CDR3 DNA follows: TGTGCCATCAGTGAGGGAGGGTCCGGATACGAGCAGTACTTC.